These 6 T cell receptor beta chains were sequenced from one sample in a study of shared clonotypes between healthy human individuals (dated by TCRdb to about 2020). Receptor libraries were prepared by the immunoSEQ multiplex PCR assay. TCRdb obtained this table from immuneACCESS and retained in-frame rearrangements with V and J assigned. These tables miss some clones; where compared with another copy, unresolved V genes account for less than half of the shortfall, and the remainder is unexplained. For this sample there are some 2.1 million clones; about 95% appear just once. The top ten constitute roughly 1.1% of the sample. CD8 naive samples consisted of CD45RO-negative cells that were positively selected for CCR7, yielding a CD45RA+CCR7+ population without TemRA cells. Sequencing was done on a sample of naive CD8+ T cells sorted from blood. The sample's cell subset or site label, decoded: CD45RA+CCR7+. These receptors all stem from a man aged 18 to 29 in good health.

This clone was seen just once. The rearrangement links TRBV28 to TRBJ2-2, with TRBD2 as a possible D gene (5 bases). This CDR3 is built from 14 residues. Germline lookup yields CDR1 MDHEN and CDR2 SYDVKM. V lost 5 bases and J lost 1, with 8 bases in between. In nucleotides, the CDR3 is TGTGCCAGCAGTAAGAGGGAGAACACCGGGGAGCTGTTTTTT. It codes for CASSKRENTGELFF.

This clone was seen more than once but under ten times. The V gene is TRBV6-5, the J gene TRBJ1-4; 7 nucleotides match TRBD1. V lost 5 bases, J lost 8 bases, and 8 bases stayed unmatched. The CDR3 covers 14 residues. CDR1 and CDR2 from the germline V gene are MNHEY and SVGAGI. CDR3 residues: CASSLRQGGEKLFF. CDR3 sequence (DNA): TGTGCCAGCAGTCTTCGACAGGGTGGGGAAAAACTGTTTTTT.

This clone was seen once. This chain links TRBV19 with TRBJ2-7; D is unresolved. Germline V gives CDR1 LNHDA, CDR2 SQIVND (reference sequence). CDR3 length: 12 amino acids. V lost 5 bases, J lost 0 bases, and 5 bases lay in between. CDR3 loop: CASSEYSYEQYF. CDR3 sequence (DNA): TGTGCCAGTAGTGAGTACTCCTACGAGCAGTACTTC.

This chain links TRBV4-1 with TRBJ2-1, with 12 bases that match TRBD2. The CDR3 loop spans 15 amino acids. Trimming at V came to 4 bases and at J to 9 bases, leaving 7 bases not matched to a gene. Germline V gives CDR1 MGHRA, CDR2 YSYEKL. The CDR3 nucleotides read TGCGCCAGCAGCCTTCTGCTAGCGGGGGGGGGTGAGCAGTTCTTC. This encodes CASSLLLAGGGEQFF.

The J gene is TRBJ1-1, the V gene TRBV6-5; 7 bases map to TRBD1. This CDR3 contains 15 residues. With V trimmed by 1 base and J by 5 bases, 7 bases remained unmatched. CDR1 and CDR2 from the germline V gene are MNHEY and SVGAGI. CDR3 DNA sequence: TGTGCCAGCAGTTACTTCAGGGGGGGAGGTACTGAAGCTTTCTTT. The encoded protein is CASSYFRGGGTEAFF.

V usage is TRBV5-1 and J usage is TRBJ2-7; no definite D call. The CDR3 has 16 residues. In germline, CDR1 is SGHRS, CDR2 YFSETQ. V dropped 4 bases and J dropped 2 bases, with 19 bases sitting between them. The CDR3 reads CASSPHPRAPAYEQYF. CDR3 sequence (DNA): TGCGCCAGCAGCCCCCACCCGAGAGCGCCAGCCTACGAGCAGTACTTC.